This T cell receptor beta chain was obtained from a study of blood T cell repertoires in COVID-19. Original processing methods: Amplification of reference gene primers provided the estimated nucleated cell counts. Produced via immunoSEQ multiplex PCR; TCRdb's table is partial and in-frame only. V and J calls and clone size are copied from that table; D and trimming were computed from the DNA. The data hold around 250,000 clones, with roughly 84% observed a single time. Sequencing was done on a sample of peripheral blood. This clonotype was obtained from a young woman with acute or convalescent COVID-19.

CDR3 nucleotides: TGTGCCAGCAGTTATTTTCAGGGGTACGAGCAGTACTTC. Translated, it gives CASSYFQGYEQYF. V gene TRBV6-5 combines with J gene TRBJ2-7; possibly TRBD1 for D (6 bases). V was shortened by 3 bases and J by 4 bases, with 10 bases between the two germline ends. CDR3 length equals 13 residues. CDR1 is MNHEY and CDR2 is SVGAGI in the germline V gene.